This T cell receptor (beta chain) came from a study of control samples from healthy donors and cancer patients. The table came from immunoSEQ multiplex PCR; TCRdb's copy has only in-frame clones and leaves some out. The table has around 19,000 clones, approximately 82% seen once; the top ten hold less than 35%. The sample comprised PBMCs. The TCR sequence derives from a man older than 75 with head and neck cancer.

Here the CDR3 DNA reads TGTGCAAGTCGCCGTGGGAAGGGGCGACCTAACTATGGCTACACCTTC. Protein: CASRRGKGRPNYGYTF. The rearrangement links TRBV12-2 to TRBJ1-2; the table's D call TRBD1 went unverified against the DNA. TRBV12-2 counts as a pseudogene. The CDR3 has 16 amino acids.